The clone carrying this T cell receptor (beta chain) occurred many times. Its specificity is not known. These data originate in a study of T-cell reconstitution after alpha-beta-depleted transplantation in children. Broader study findings: Several hundred rapidly expanded clones from non-depleted graft cells reportedly supplied alpha-beta T cells about two months post-transplant.

CDR1 MDHEN and CDR2 SYDVKM come from the germline V gene. The CDR3 sequence is 15 residues long. V was shortened by 6 bases and J by 6 bases, with 20 bases between the two germline ends. Unique molecular identifiers were built into the TCRbeta library. In TCRdb, the PCR reads were re-called with MiXCR into one record per CDR3 protein. The sample includes hundreds of thousands of distinct CDR3 sequences, approximately 14% seen only once; the top ten take 0.65% to 0.9%. Source: PBMCs, taken before TCRalphabeta/CD19-depleted stem cell transplant. The clonotype comes from a girl aged 2 to 9 with congenital amegakaryocytic thrombocytopenia, due to receive a stem cell transplant. The chain joins TRBV28 to TRBJ1-1; a possible D gene is TRBD1 (6 bases). The CDR3 bases are TGTGCCAGCAGACTTAGGGGGAATGGAGGAGCTGAAGCTTTCTTT. Translated: CASRLRGNGGAEAFF.